The rows below give T cell receptor beta chains drawn from one sample of a study of post-analysis software for immune sequencing data. TCRdb reanalysed the PCR reads using MiXCR and keeps one entry per CDR3 protein. The table includes hundreds of thousands of distinct CDR3 sequences, around 64% detected once. Sample: blood. Receptors originate from a girl aged 2 to 9 with multiple sclerosis. The CDR3 runs from the conserved cysteine through the conserved F or W. The order of the fields is V gene, clone size, J gene, D gene, CDR3 DNA, CDR3 protein. The D gene is left open where the match is weak. Size values are once, few and many counts, or a class for expanded clones, and some rows have none.

>TRBV10-3|.|TRBJ2-7|TRBD1
TGTGCCATCAGTGATGGACAGGAGTACGAGCAGTACTTC
CAISDGQEYEQYF
>TRBV25-1|.|TRBJ2-5|TRBD1
TGTGCCAGCAGTGGCCGGGACAGGACGATCGTTTTCCAAGAGACCCAGTACTTC
CASSGRDRTIVFQETQYF
>TRBV27|.|TRBJ1-2|TRBD1
TGTGCCAGCAGTTTAGGGCCGACAGGGGCGGGAGGCTACACCTTC
CASSLGPTGAGGYTF
>TRBV10-3|.|TRBJ2-7|TRBD2
TGTGCCATCAGTGAGCCGAGCGGGAGCTCCTACGAGCAGTACTTC
CAISEPSGSSYEQYF
>TRBV10-3|.|TRBJ2-6|.
TGTGCCATCACCCGGGGACTCTCTCTTTCTGGGGCCAACGTCCTGACTTTC
CAITRGLSLSGANVLTF
>TRBV4-2|.|TRBJ2-7|.
TGTGCCAGCAGCCAAGAGTACGGGAGTACATACGAGCAGTACTTC
CASSQEYGSTYEQYF
>TRBV6-2/TRBV6-3|once|TRBJ1-1|TRBD1
TGTGCCAGCAGTCAGGACAGGGATGGTACTGAAGCTTTCTTT
CASSQDRDGTEAFF
>TRBV7-2|.|TRBJ2-1|.
TGTGCCAGCAGCTTTCCGGGAAGGGATAGGGGGGAGCAGTTCTTC
CASSFPGRDRGEQFF
>TRBV25-1|.|TRBJ2-2|.
TGTGCCAGCAGTAAGAGGGGGGTGAACACCGGGGAGCTGTTTTTT
CASSKRGVNTGELFF
>TRBV7-2|.|TRBJ2-3|TRBD2
TGTGCCAGCAGCCCTTATGCGGGGGGGACAGATACGCAGTATTTT
CASSPYAGGTDTQYF
>TRBV6-1|.|TRBJ2-1|.
TGTGCCAGCAGTGCTAGCGTAAAGAGCTCCTACAATGAGCAGTTCTTC
CASSASVKSSYNEQFF
>TRBV7-2|.|TRBJ2-1|.
TGTGCCAGCACCGCACCTGTTCCGGGGATTGGATCCTACAATGAGCAGTTCTTC
CASTAPVPGIGSYNEQFF
>TRBV29-1|.|TRBJ1-2|TRBD1
TGCAGCGTTGAAGCCGGGACAGGGGATGGCTATGGCTACACCTTC
CSVEAGTGDGYGYTF
>TRBV7-2|.|TRBJ2-3|.
TGTGCCAGCAGCTTAGGAGGGGGGGATACAGATACGCAGTATTTT
CASSLGGGDTDTQYF
>TRBV6-2/TRBV6-3|.|TRBJ2-7|.
TGTGCCAGCAGTTACTCGAGCACTCGGCTGGGGTACTTC
CASSYSSTRLGYF
>TRBV29-1|few|TRBJ2-7|TRBD2
TGCAGCGTTGAAGCGGGAGGGAGAGGGTACGAGCAGTACTTC
CSVEAGGRGYEQYF
>TRBV12-3/TRBV12-4|.|TRBJ2-3|TRBD2
TGTGCCAGCAGTCCCCTAGCGGGGGGGCCGAAAGATACGCAGTATTTT
CASSPLAGGPKDTQYF
>TRBV29-1|few|TRBJ2-3|.
TGCAGCGTCAGGGACGGCCGAAGACCAGATACGCAGTATTTT
CSVRDGRRPDTQYF
>TRBV29-1|.|TRBJ2-4|TRBD1
TGCAGCGTTGTCCGGGACAGGGGGATCGGTGCCAAAAACATTCAGTACTTC
CSVVRDRGIGAKNIQYF
>TRBV10-2|.|TRBJ1-1|TRBD1
TGCGCCAGCAGAGGACAGGGTGGCGCTGAAGCTTTCTTT
CASRGQGGAEAFF
>TRBV20-1|.|TRBJ2-7|.
TGCAGTGCAGAGGGCCTTAGCTCCTACGAGCAGTACTTC
CSAEGLSSYEQYF
>TRBV12-3/TRBV12-4|.|TRBJ2-5|TRBD2
TGTGCCAGCAGTGCCATTTCGGGACTAGCGGGGCAAGAGACCCAGTACTTC
CASSAISGLAGQETQYF
>TRBV27|.|TRBJ2-1|TRBD2
TGTGCCAGCAGTTTGAATAGCGGGGGCTTCTACAATGAGCAGTTCTTC
CASSLNSGGFYNEQFF
>TRBV7-9|.|TRBJ2-2|.
TGTGCCAGCAGCTTAGCGGAGGGCAGTTCGAACACCGGGGAGCTGTTTTTT
CASSLAEGSSNTGELFF
>TRBV10-3|.|TRBJ1-5|.
TGTGCCATCAGTGGGGCGGATCATCCCCAGCATTTT
CAISGADHPQHF
>TRBV12-3/TRBV12-4|.|TRBJ2-1|.
TGTGCCAGCAGTTCCATACTGGGCAATGAGCAGTTCTTC
CASSSILGNEQFF
>TRBV28|.|TRBJ2-7|TRBD1
TGTGCCAGCGCCACACAGGGGGCGTTTTCCTACGAGCAGTACTTC
CASATQGAFSYEQYF
>TRBV6-2/TRBV6-3|.|TRBJ2-1|.
TGTGCCAGCAGCGCTCTTATGGATGAGCAGTTCTTC
CASSALMDEQFF
>TRBV20-1|.|TRBJ2-5|.
TGCAGTGCTAGAGAGGGGTCTCGGGAGACCCAGTACTTC
CSAREGSRETQYF
>TRBV29-1|few|TRBJ2-1|.
TGCAGCGTTGAAAGCGCAACAGGAGACAATGAGCAGTTCTTC
CSVESATGDNEQFF
>TRBV4-1|few|TRBJ2-7|TRBD2
TGCGCCAGCAGCCAAGAAGATAGGACTAGCGGGGTTTACGAGCAGTACTTC
CASSQEDRTSGVYEQYF
>TRBV20-1|.|TRBJ2-1|TRBD2
TGCAGTGCTAGAGGGACTAGCGGGGGGTACAATGAGCAGTTCTTC
CSARGTSGGYNEQFF
>TRBV4-1|few|TRBJ1-1|.
TGCGCCAGCAGCCAAGTCGGTGGGGCCTCTGAAGCTTTCTTT
CASSQVGGASEAFF
>TRBV12-3/TRBV12-4|.|TRBJ1-2|.
TGTGCCAGCAGCTCGGACAGCGAAGATGGCTACACCTTC
CASSSDSEDGYTF
>TRBV28|.|TRBJ2-4|.
TGTGCCAGCAGCTCCTCGAGGGGCGGGAAAAACATTCAGTACTTC
CASSSSRGGKNIQYF
>TRBV29-1|few|TRBJ2-7|.
TGCAGCGTTGAGGGCAGAAGGGGCTTGACCTACGAGCAGTACTTC
CSVEGRRGLTYEQYF
>TRBV6-5|few|TRBJ1-1|.
TGTGCCAGCAGTTCTCCTCACAGTGAAGCTTTCTTT
CASSSPHSEAFF
>TRBV7-9|.|TRBJ2-6|TRBD1
TGTGCCAGAAGAGTAACTAAACCGGGACAGGGGTGGTCTGGGGCCAACGTCCTGACTTTC
CARRVTKPGQGWSGANVLTF
>TRBV7-6|.|TRBJ2-7|TRBD2
TGTGCCAGCAGCCTGGGACTAGCGGGAGACGGCTACGAGCAGTACTTC
CASSLGLAGDGYEQYF
>TRBV9|.|TRBJ2-5|TRBD1
TGTGCCAGCAGCGTAGGGGACAGGGGACTTCCCCAAGAGACCCAGTACTTC
CASSVGDRGLPQETQYF
>TRBV27|few|TRBJ2-5|TRBD2
TGTGCCAGCAGTTTATCTCCTAGCGGGCAAGAGACCCAGTACTTC
CASSLSPSGQETQYF
>TRBV11-2|.|TRBJ2-1|TRBD1
TGTGCCAGCAGCCCCCCCGGACAGGGTGGTGAGCAGTTCTTC
CASSPPGQGGEQFF
>TRBV29-1|once|TRBJ2-3|TRBD2
TGCAGCGGAATTGTCCTAGCGGGACCCACAGATACGCAGTATTTT
CSGIVLAGPTDTQYF
>TRBV29-1|.|TRBJ1-4|.
TGCAGCGTTGGTCTTGGGGAAAAACTGTTTTTT
CSVGLGEKLFF
>TRBV6-2/TRBV6-3|few|TRBJ2-1|.
TGTGCCAGCACTGGCGAACCTTACAATGAGCAGTTCTTC
CASTGEPYNEQFF
>TRBV20-1|.|TRBJ2-1|.
TGCAGTGCTATGGTAGGGAGTCCTTACAATGAGCAGTTCTTC
CSAMVGSPYNEQFF
>TRBV27|.|TRBJ2-1|TRBD2
TGTGCCAGCAGTCCTGCCGGACTAGCGGGGGGGCCTAGATCCTACAATGAGCAGTTCTTC
CASSPAGLAGGPRSYNEQFF
>TRBV9|.|TRBJ2-3|.
TGTGCCAGCAGCCCTAGACCCGGGGCGGTCACGATTACCACAGATACGCAGTATTTT
CASSPRPGAVTITTDTQYF
>TRBV12-3/TRBV12-4|.|TRBJ1-1|.
TGTGCCAGCAGTTTCCAGGTCAGAGATGAAGCTTTCTTT
CASSFQVRDEAFF